This TCR beta chain stems from a study of blood T cell repertoires in COVID-19. Study overall: Some COVID-19 samples were acute and others convalescent; all came from the United States, Italy and Spain. T cells, B-cell-depleted T cells, or PBMCs supplied cDNA or gDNA.

Trimming pared 4 bases from V and 7 bases from J, leaving 16 bases between. CDR1 ENHRY and CDR2 SYGVKD come from the germline V gene. The CDR3 spans 14 residues. In Seattle, patients joined the study during active infection and were tracked longitudinally. Authors' data handling: Amplification from reference gene primers served as the basis for estimated nucleated cell counts. Only in-frame clones appear in the TCRdb table, and some are missing; sequencing was by immunoSEQ multiplex PCR. V and J calls and clone size are those listed in that table; D and trimming were worked out from the DNA. The sample yields approximately 75,000 clones, around 80% seen once.

The genes are TRBV10-3 and TRBJ1-1, with D possibly matching TRBD1 (6 bases). The sequence derives from a man aged 50-59 years with COVID-19, enrolled during active disease. The specimen was peripheral blood. CDR3 in DNA: TGTGCCATCAGTGGCAGGGGTGGCTATAATGAAGCTTTCTTT. Translated, it gives CAISGRGGYNEAFF.